The 17 T cell receptor beta chains below all came from one sample that was sequenced in a study of T cells in Graves' hyperthyroidism and ophthalmopathy. The investigators amplified TCR beta CDR3 regions from RNA transcripts. The HTBI primer set served for first-round RT-PCR of the TCR CDR3. From the multiplex PCR reads, TCRdb called clonotypes with MiXCR, one entry per CDR3 protein. The sample includes 530,000 or so distinct CDR3 sequences, around 22% seen only once; the top ten take about 11%. Sequencing input: blood. All receptors derive from a woman in her twenties or thirties with Graves' ophthalmopathy.

This chain links TRBV6-2 or TRBV6-3 with TRBJ2-1; 12 nucleotides agree with TRBD2. Per germline, CDR1 MNHEY and CDR2 SVGEGT. This CDR3 has 18 amino acids. Losses at the gene ends were 2 bases for V and 9 bases for J; bases not matched to a gene: 14. DNA for the CDR3: TGTGCCAGCAGTTACGCCTTGGCTAGCGGGGGGGCATACCTTGAGCAGTTCTTC. It yields the protein CASSYALASGGAYLEQFF.

This chain uses TRBV20-1 with TRBJ2-2; 8 positions match TRBD1. CDR1 is DFQATT and CDR2 is SNEGSKA in the germline V gene (reference sequence). The V and J ends lost 0 bases and 4 bases, in that order; junction bases with no gene match: 10. The CDR3 extends over 17 amino acids. CDR3 amino acids: CSARDLSTGAGTGELFF. The CDR3 DNA sequence: TGCAGTGCTAGAGACCTTTCGACAGGGGCCGGCACCGGGGAGCTGTTTTTT.

This clonotype was counted ten times or more. This chain connects TRBV28 to TRBJ2-7; the D call may be TRBD1 or TRBD2 (5 bases each). CDR3 size: 15 residues. The ends were cut back, 7 bases at V and 0 bases at J, with 16 bases in the middle. CDR1 and CDR2 from the germline V gene are MDHEN and SYDVKM. CDR3 amino acids: CASTPGTASSYEQYF. The CDR3 DNA follows: TGTGCCAGCACCCCCGGGACGGCGAGCTCCTACGAGCAGTACTTC.

This clonotype was counted once. The gene calls are TRBV2 and TRBJ1-3, with a weak D call TRBD1 (5 bases). The CDR3 totals 15 residues. Trimming shortened V by 5 bases and J by 4 bases, and 15 bases separated the two germline ends. Germline CDR1 and CDR2: SNHLY and FYNNEI. CDR3 residues: CASSLRARTGNTIYF. CDR3 nucleotide sequence: TGTGCCAGCAGTCTCCGGGCCCGGACAGGAAACACCATATATTTT.

This CDR3 is CASSFTSLRETQYF. CDR3 in DNA: TGTGCCAGCAGTTTCACCTCCCTGAGAGAGACCCAGTACTTC. The chain employs TRBV27 and TRBJ2-5; D not certain. This CDR3 is 14 amino acids long. The V gene lost 3 bases and the J gene lost 4 bases, with 12 bases spanning the gap. The germline V gene encodes CDR1 MNHEY and CDR2 SMNVEV (reference sequence).

The chain links TRBV4-1 to TRBJ2-7; 11 positions agree with TRBD1. J gave up 2 bases and V 5 bases, and 5 bases lay outside the gene matches. The CDR3 loop spans 15 amino acids. Germline CDR1 is MGHRA and CDR2 is YSYEKL. The CDR3 sequence is CASSEGGQGAYEQYF. The CDR3 coding sequence is TGCGCCAGCAGCGAAGGGGGACAGGGGGCCTACGAGCAGTACTTC.

This clonotype has just a few counts. The chain employs TRBV6-5 and TRBJ1-5; D remains unclear. V lost 0 bases and J 2 bases, leaving 14 bases between the germline ends. This CDR3 comprises 17 residues. CDR1 and CDR2 from the germline V gene are MNHEY and SVGAGI. CDR3 nucleotides: TGTGCCAGCAGTTACTCGTGGCACCCGAAGGGCAATCAGCCCCAGCATTTT. Its translation: CASSYSWHPKGNQPQHF.

V gene TRBV5-1 combines with J gene TRBJ1-1; 9 bases match TRBD1. V was clipped by 4 bases and J by 2 bases; unmatched bases: 9. From germline, CDR1 is SGHRS and CDR2 YFSETQ. The CDR3 is made up of 16 amino acids. The DNA of the CDR3 is TGCGCCAGCAGCCACGGACAGGGGTCTTTAAACACTGAAGCTTTCTTT. Translation: CASSHGQGSLNTEAFF.

The chain combines TRBV6-5 with TRBJ2-7, with D hard to call. The V and J ends lost 2 bases and 4 bases respectively, with 12 bases between them. Germline V gene lookup returns CDR1 MNHEY and CDR2 SVGAGI. The CDR3 totals 14 residues. CDR3 coding DNA: TGTGCCAGCAGTTACGGTCTGGGAACTTACGAGCAGTACTTC. This gives the protein CASSYGLGTYEQYF.

In the case of this clonotype: One end of the junction varies from germline; a read error may be responsible. The chain has TRBV6-2 or TRBV6-3 and TRBJ1-5, with unresolved D. The CDR3 runs 14 residues. Germline-derived CDR1 and CDR2 are MNHEY and SVGEGT. The CDR3: CAGSYTVGNQPQHF. The CDR3 nucleotides are TGTGCCGGCAGTTATACAGTGGGTAATCAGCCCCAGCATTTT.

The rearrangement links TRBV20-1 to TRBJ2-7, with D perhaps TRBD2 (5 bases). V was pared by 4 bases and J by 0 bases, with 10 bases between. The CDR3 is 13 amino acids. Germline CDR1 DFQATT, CDR2 SNEGSKA (reference sequence). CDR3: CSAMGAYSYEQYF. The CDR3 bases are TGCAGTGCTATGGGAGCGTACTCCTACGAGCAGTACTTC.

J is TRBJ1-2 and V is TRBV27; D unresolved. The V gene's germline CDR1 is MNHEY and CDR2 SMNVEV (reference sequence). V was clipped by 7 bases and J by 6 bases, with 18 bases between them. The CDR3 sequence is 14 residues long. CDR3 sequence reads: CASTVYYRDNGYTF. CDR3 sequence (DNA): TGTGCCAGCACCGTTTATTATCGGGATAATGGCTACACCTTC.

This clonotype was seen at least ten times. The chain is built from TRBV28 and TRBJ2-7; D is perhaps TRBD2 (6 bases). The germline V and J ends were trimmed by 8 bases and 6 bases, with 20 bases remaining between them. Germline V lookup: CDR1 MDHEN, CDR2 SYDVKM. There are 14 residues in the CDR3. Here the CDR3 reads CASGTGAQRAEQYF. The CDR3 DNA sequence: TGTGCCAGCGGTACAGGAGCTCAGCGGGCCGAGCAGTACTTC.

This clonotype was picked up many times. The V and J genes are TRBV7-9 and TRBJ1-5; D remains ambiguous. V lost 5 bases and J 0 bases, leaving 11 bases between the germline ends. CDR3 length equals 15 residues. Germline V gene sequence: CDR1 SEHNR, CDR2 FQNEAQ (reference sequence). This CDR3 reads CASSTSVGSNQPQHF. The CDR3 coding sequence is TGTGCCAGCAGCACCTCGGTGGGTAGCAATCAGCCCCAGCATTTT.

V and J are TRBV15 and TRBJ2-2; TRBD1 agrees at 8 bases. CDR3 size: 17 residues. V was pared by 1 base and J by 3 bases, with 7 bases of the junction left unmatched. Germline V gene data show CDR1 as LNHNV and CDR2 as YYDKDF (reference sequence). As DNA, the CDR3 is TGTGCCACCAGCAGAGGGCACGGGACAGGAGACACCGGGGAGCTGTTTTTT. Translation gives CATSRGHGTGDTGELFF.

CDR3 sequence: CASSFAKGTEAFF. The DNA for the CDR3 is TGTGCCAGCAGCTTCGCTAAAGGCACTGAAGCTTTCTTT. The chain has TRBV7-2 and TRBJ1-1; no definite D call. Trimming left V 3 bases short and J 4 bases short, with 9 bases between. CDR3 length: 13 amino acids. Germline CDR1 is SGHTA and CDR2 is FQGNSA. Full variable domain (missing parts from reference TRBV7-2 and TRBJ1-1): GAGVSQSPSNKVTEKGKDVELRCDPISGHTALYWYRQSLGQGLEFLIYFQGNSAPDKSGLPSDRFSAERTGGSVSTLTIQRTQQEDSAVYLCASSFAKGTEAFFGQGTRLTVV.

In this sample, this clonotype turned up many times. The rearrangement joins TRBV6-1 to TRBJ2-7; D is undetermined. CDR3 size: 15 residues. Between the trimmed V and J ends, which lost 6 bases and 0 bases, there was a span of 15 bases. The germline V gene has CDR1 MNHNS and CDR2 SASEGT. Written as DNA, the CDR3 is TGTGCCAGCAGGCCCGACCGTACTCCCTCCTACGAGCAGTACTTC. Amino acid sequence: CASRPDRTPSYEQYF.